This T cell receptor (beta chain) was recorded in a study of shared clonotypes between healthy human individuals. In replicate PCRs of unsorted PBMC, about 0.3 ug DNA, roughly 31,000 T cell genomes, was used. Only in-frame clones appear in the TCRdb table, and some are missing; sequencing was by immunoSEQ multiplex PCR. The profile shows fewer than 600,000 clones, approximately 77% of them singletons. The TCR was taken from a woman between 40 and 55 years old in good health. Some clones in this sample may be carry-over from other donors' samples. The source material was PBMCs.

The CDR3 DNA reads TGTGCCAGCAGCCTCCGGACAGGGGTTGGGGACACTGAAGCTTTCTTT. As protein: CASSLRTGVGDTEAFF. The chain recombines TRBV11-2 with TRBJ1-1; TRBD1 matches 9 bases. The germline CDR1 and CDR2 sequences are SGHAT and FQNNGV. Losses at the gene ends were 5 bases for V and 3 bases for J; bases not matched to a gene: 10. The CDR3 runs to 16 residues.